This TCR beta chain originates from a study of T cell responses to AZD1222 COVID-19 vaccine. Only in-frame clones appear in the TCRdb table, and some are missing; sequencing was by immunoSEQ multiplex PCR. The table shows 70,000 to 95,000 clones, with roughly 86% occurring only once. The CDR3 has 13 amino acids. The germline V gene has CDR1 SGHTA and CDR2 FQGTGA. V dropped 5 bases and J dropped 8 bases, with 13 bases sitting between them. This TCR was recovered from an adult who received the AZD1222 COVID-19 vaccine. This chain connects TRBV7-3 to TRBJ2-1; D gene unclear. This specimen consisted of peripheral blood, obtained 28 days after the second AZD1222 dose. CDR3 DNA sequence: TGTGCCAGCAGCCTTATAGACTTGGATGAGCAGTTCTTC. This sequence encodes CASSLIDLDEQFF.